This T cell receptor (beta chain) was found in a study of T cell repertoires in cytomegalovirus infection. About the study: Signatures in public TCR beta sequences pointed to both CMV infection and matching HLA type.

General study findings and limits: HLA-C-restricted CMV-specific TCR beta clonotypes were dominant in the ex vivo response. Totalled public TCR beta family frequency picked out people who carried CMV plus the relevant HLA.

V lost 4 bases, J lost 4 bases, and 11 bases stayed unmatched. Germline V gene sequence: CDR1 SGHTA, CDR2 FQGNSA. This CDR3 region has 17 residues. The sample holds many counts of this clonotype. Its antigen is not identified. TCRdb processed the reads anew with MiXCR; each CDR3 protein has one entry. The data hold 200,000 to 250,000 distinct CDR3 sequences, with more than 9% observed a single time. The source of this sequence is a human donor in good health (CMV status not recorded). Some clones in this sample may be carry-over from other donors' samples. The sequenced material came from PBMCs. V and J are TRBV7-2 and TRBJ2-5; 11 nucleotides align to TRBD2. DNA of the CDR3: TGTGCCAGCAGCTCATGGATAGCGGGGGGGAAGGGAGAGACCCAGTACTTC. This translates into CASSSWIAGGKGETQYF.